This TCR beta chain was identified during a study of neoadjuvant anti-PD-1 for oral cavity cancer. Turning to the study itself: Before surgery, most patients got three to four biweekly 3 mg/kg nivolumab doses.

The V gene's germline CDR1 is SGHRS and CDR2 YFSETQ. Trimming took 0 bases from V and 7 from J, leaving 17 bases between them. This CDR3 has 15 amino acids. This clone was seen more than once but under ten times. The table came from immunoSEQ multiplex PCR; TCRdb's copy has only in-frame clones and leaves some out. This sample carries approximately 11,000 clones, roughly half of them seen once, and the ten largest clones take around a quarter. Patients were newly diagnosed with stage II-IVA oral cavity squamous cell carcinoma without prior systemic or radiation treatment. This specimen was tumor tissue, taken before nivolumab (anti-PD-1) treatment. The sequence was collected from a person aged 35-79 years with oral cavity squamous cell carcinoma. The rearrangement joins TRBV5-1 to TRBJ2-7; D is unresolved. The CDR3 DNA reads TGCGCCAGCAGCTTGGAACGCCCGGCCGAGGATGAGCAGTACTTC. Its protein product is CASSLERPAEDEQYF.